This T cell receptor beta chain was recovered during a study of human T cells and chemical hapten exposure. Across the whole study: The sensitizing agent was 2% DPC, placed on about 2 cm by about 2 cm of upper inner arm skin.

Time point noted: pre-sensitization, week 0. Treatment given: therapeutic diphenylcyclopropenone sensitization with weekly scalp DPC. Those who donated were patients with alopecia, 18 to 70 years of age, and suitable for DPC. Total RNA came from unfractionated whole blood. In TCRdb, the RACE reads were re-called with MiXCR into one record per CDR3 protein. Here the sample spans 45,000 to 65,000 distinct CDR3 sequences, 9.9% being singletons. This CDR3 has 13 amino acids. In germline, CDR1 is SQVTM, CDR2 ANQGSEA. V was clipped by 3 bases and J by 0 bases, with 8 bases between them. The sample was whole blood, taken in connection with sensitization to the hapten diphenylcyclopropenone (DPC). The chain carries TRBV29-1 and TRBJ1-1, with unresolved D. This TCR derives from a man aged 35-49 years with alopecia areata. Some clones in this sample may be carry-over from other donors' samples. The chain's CDR3 is CSVESKMNTEAFF. The CDR3 coding sequence is TGCAGCGTTGAGTCCAAAATGAACACTGAAGCTTTCTTT.